This TCR beta chain was identified during a study of blood T cell repertoires in COVID-19. As for the study in general: PBMCs, B-cell-depleted T cells, or T cells provided the cDNA or gDNA that made up the material.

The germline gives CDR1 SGHRS, CDR2 YFSETQ. Trimming shortened V by 0 bases and J by 0 bases, and 16 bases separated the two germline ends. This CDR3 comprises 17 residues. Generated by immunoSEQ multiplex PCR, the TCRdb table keeps only in-frame clones and is missing some. The sample yields a few hundred thousand clones, 83% seen once. The sample taken for sequencing was PBMCs or T cells enriched from blood (not recorded which). The TCR originated in a woman aged 50 to 60 who had recovered from COVID-19. The genes are TRBV5-1 and TRBJ2-7; no clear D gene. CDR3 loop: CASSLDATSMPSYEQYF. The DNA for the CDR3 is TGCGCCAGCAGCTTGGACGCCACGAGCATGCCCTCCTACGAGCAGTACTTC.